The present T cell receptor (beta chain) was sequenced within a study of human T cells and chemical hapten exposure. Regarding time point: healthy volunteer bleed at 2 weeks. Whole blood, unfractionated, served as the material for total RNA extraction. This clonotype was seen repeatedly, ten times or more. Between the trimmed V and J ends, which lost 0 bases and 2 bases, there was a span of 14 bases. The CDR3 spans 17 residues. Germline CDR1 and CDR2: LGHNA and YNFKEQ. What the library attached to individual cDNA molecules were unique molecular identifiers. TCRdb re-derived calls from the RACE reads in MiXCR, one entry per CDR3 protein. The sample contains 80,000 to 100,000 distinct CDR3 sequences, just under 9% of which appear only once.

Sequencing was carried out using whole blood. The gene calls are TRBV4-2 and TRBJ1-5; D uncertain. The receptor's source is a female donor in good health. Some clones in this sample may be carry-over from other donors' samples. The CDR3 sequence: CASSQESEVFGNQPQHF. The CDR3 DNA is TGTGCCAGCAGCCAAGAAAGTGAAGTATTTGGCAATCAGCCCCAGCATTTT.